Given below is one TCR beta chain in context. The protocol was immunoSEQ multiplex PCR, while the TCRdb copy is restricted to in-frame clones and leaves out a portion. The table has 30,000 to 40,000 clones, approximately 90% seen once. The data derive from a study of T cell changes during pregnancy in multiple sclerosis. Per germline, CDR1 MRHNA and CDR2 SNTAGT. This CDR3 is built from 15 residues. The V gene end was trimmed by 4 bases and the J gene end by 3 bases; junction bases not matched to a gene: 5. Sequenced material: CD4+ T cells from peripheral blood mononuclear cells, taken in the first trimester of pregnancy. The chain couples TRBV6-4 to TRBJ2-5; 10 bases are shared with TRBD2. This TCR derives from a female donor in good health, enrolled as a control in a pregnancy study. The CDR3 protein is CASSVSGGLKETQYF. Here the CDR3 DNA reads TGTGCCAGCAGTGTTAGCGGGGGGCTTAAAGAGACCCAGTACTTC.